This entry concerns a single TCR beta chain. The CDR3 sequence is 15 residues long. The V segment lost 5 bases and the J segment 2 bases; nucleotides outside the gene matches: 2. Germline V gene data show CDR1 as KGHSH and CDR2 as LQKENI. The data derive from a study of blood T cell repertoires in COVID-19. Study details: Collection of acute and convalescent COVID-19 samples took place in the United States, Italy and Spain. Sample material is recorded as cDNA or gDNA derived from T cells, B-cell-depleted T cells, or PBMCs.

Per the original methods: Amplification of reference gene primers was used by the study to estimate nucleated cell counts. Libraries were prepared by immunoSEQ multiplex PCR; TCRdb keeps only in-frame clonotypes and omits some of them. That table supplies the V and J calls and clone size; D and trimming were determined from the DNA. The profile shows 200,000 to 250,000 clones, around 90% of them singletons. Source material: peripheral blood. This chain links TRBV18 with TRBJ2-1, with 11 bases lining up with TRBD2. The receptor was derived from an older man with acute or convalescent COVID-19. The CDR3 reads CASSSGLAAYNEQFF. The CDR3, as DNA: TGTGCCAGCTCATCGGGACTAGCGGCCTACAATGAGCAGTTCTTC.